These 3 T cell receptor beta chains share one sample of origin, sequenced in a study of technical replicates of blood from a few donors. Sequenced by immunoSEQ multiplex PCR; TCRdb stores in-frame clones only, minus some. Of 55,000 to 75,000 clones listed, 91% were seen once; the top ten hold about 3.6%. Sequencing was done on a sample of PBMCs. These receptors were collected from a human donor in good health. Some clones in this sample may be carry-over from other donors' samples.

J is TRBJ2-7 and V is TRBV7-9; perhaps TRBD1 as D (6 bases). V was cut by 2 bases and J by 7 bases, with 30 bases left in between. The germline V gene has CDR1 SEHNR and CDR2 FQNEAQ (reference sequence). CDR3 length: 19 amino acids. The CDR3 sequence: CASSLLLMWDTLTGAEQYF. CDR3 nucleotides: TGTGCCAGCAGCTTACTTTTAATGTGGGACACACTAACGGGCGCGGAGCAGTACTTC.

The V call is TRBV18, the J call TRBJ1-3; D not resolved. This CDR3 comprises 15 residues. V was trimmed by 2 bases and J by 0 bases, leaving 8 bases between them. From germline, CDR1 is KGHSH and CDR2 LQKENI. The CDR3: CASSPNQVSGNTIYF. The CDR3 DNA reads TGTGCCAGCTCACCAAATCAGGTCTCTGGAAACACCATATATTTT.

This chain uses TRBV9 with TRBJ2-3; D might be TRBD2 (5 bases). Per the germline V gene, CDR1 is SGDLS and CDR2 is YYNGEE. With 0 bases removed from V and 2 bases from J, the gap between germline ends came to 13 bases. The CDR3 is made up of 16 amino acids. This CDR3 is CASSVDLAIATDTQYF. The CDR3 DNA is TGTGCCAGCAGCGTAGACCTAGCTATCGCCACAGATACGCAGTATTTT. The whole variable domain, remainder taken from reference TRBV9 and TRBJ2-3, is DSGVTQTPKHLITATGQRVTLRCSPRSGDLSVYWYQQSLDQGLQFLIQYYNGEERAKGNILERFSAQQFPDLHSELNLSSLELGDSALYFCASSVDLAIATDTQYFGPGTRLTVL.